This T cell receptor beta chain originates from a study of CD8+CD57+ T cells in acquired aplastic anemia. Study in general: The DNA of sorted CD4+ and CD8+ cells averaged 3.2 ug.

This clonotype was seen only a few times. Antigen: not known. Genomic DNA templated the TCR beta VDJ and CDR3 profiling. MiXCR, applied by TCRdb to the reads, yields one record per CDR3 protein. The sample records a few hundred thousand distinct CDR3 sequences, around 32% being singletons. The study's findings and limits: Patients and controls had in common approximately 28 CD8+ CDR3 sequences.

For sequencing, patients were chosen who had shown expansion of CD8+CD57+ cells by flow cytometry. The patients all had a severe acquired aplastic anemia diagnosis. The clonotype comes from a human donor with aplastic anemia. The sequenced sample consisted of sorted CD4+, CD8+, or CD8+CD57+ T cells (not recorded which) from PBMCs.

The CDR3, as DNA: TGTGCCAGCAGCGTATCCCCCCCAGTAACCACTTCACCCCTCCACTTT. Amino acids: CASSVSPPVTTSPLHF. V and J are TRBV9 and TRBJ1-6; D is unresolved. CDR1 and CDR2 from the germline V gene are SGDLS and YYNGEE. V gave up 1 base and J gave up 9 bases, with 17 bases separating them. The CDR3 is 16 amino acids.